The 21 T cell receptor beta chains presented below share a single source sample, sequenced in a study of cytomegalovirus exposure and HLA in healthy donors. The PCR used 60 Vbeta and 13 Jbeta primers. Here immunoSEQ multiplex PCR was the method, and the copy in TCRdb shows in-frame clones only, minus some. The table has around 150,000 clones, about three quarters seen once. The sample consisted of PBMCs. These receptor sequences come from a man aged 50 to 60 in good health and CMV-seropositive.

The rearrangement links TRBV11-2 to TRBJ2-7; 7 nucleotides line up with TRBD2. The CDR3 is made up of 13 amino acids. CDR1 and CDR2 from the germline V gene are SGHAT and FQNNGV. The V and J ends lost 8 bases and 6 bases, in that order; junction bases with no gene match: 10. The CDR3 loop reads CASAGDYRGEQYF. In DNA form, the CDR3 reads TGTGCCAGCGCGGGGGACTACCGCGGCGAGCAGTACTTC.

V and J are TRBV7-8 and TRBJ1-5; 8 bases fit TRBD1. Germline CDR1 is SGHVS and CDR2 is FQNEAQ. Losses at the gene ends were 4 bases for V and 4 bases for J; bases not matched to a gene: 9. CDR3 length: 16 residues. The CDR3 DNA reads TGTGCCAGCAGCTGGGACAGGACAGCCGTGAATCAGCCCCAGCATTTT. Encoded protein: CASSWDRTAVNQPQHF.

This clone was counted a single time. The rearrangement uses TRBV28 and TRBJ1-1, with 8 bases lining up with TRBD1. There are 13 residues in the CDR3. Germline V gives CDR1 MDHEN, CDR2 SYDVKM. The ends lost 6 bases at V and 4 bases at J; junction bases unmatched: 4. The CDR3 DNA sequence: TGTGCCAGCAGGTCGACAGGGGTCACTGAAGCTTTCTTT. Residues: CASRSTGVTEAFF. The whole variable domain, filled in from reference TRBV28 and TRBJ1-1, reads DVKVTQSSRYLVKRTGEKVFLECVQDMDHENMFWYRQDPGLGLRLIYFSYDVKMKEKGDIPEGYSVSREKKERFSLILESASTNQTSMYLCASRSTGVTEAFFGQGTRLTVV.

The CDR3 spells CASSYDRATNEKLFF. CDR3 bases: TGTGCCAGCAGCTACGACAGGGCAACTAATGAAAAACTGTTTTTT. The V gene is TRBV2, the J gene TRBJ1-4, with TRBD1 matching over 7 bases. The germline gives CDR1 SNHLY, CDR2 FYNNEI. Losses at the gene ends were 6 bases for V and 0 bases for J; bases not matched to a gene: 4. This CDR3 is built from 15 residues.

This sequence joins TRBV5-1 and TRBJ1-6; the D gene is possibly TRBD1 (5 bases). Deletions cut 0 bases from V and 7 bases from J, with 11 bases between. The CDR3 sequence is 15 residues long. Germline CDR1 reads SGHRS; CDR2 reads YFSETQ. The CDR3 nucleotides read TGCGCCAGCAGCTTGGGGGACGGGGGAAATTCACCCCTCCACTTT. Its translation: CASSLGDGGNSPLHF.

The sample holds a few counts of this clone. The V and J genes are TRBV6-5 and TRBJ1-5; maybe TRBD1 (6 bases). Germline CDR1 is MNHEY and CDR2 is SVGAGI. The V end was cut by 5 bases, the J end by 1 base, with 12 bases between. The CDR3 is 15 residues long. CDR3 nucleotides: TGTGCCAGCAGTCCCGGGGGGCCGAGCAATCAGCCCCAGCATTTT. Translated, it gives CASSPGGPSNQPQHF.

There are a few counts of this clone. The chain is built from TRBV5-4 and TRBJ2-3; TRBD2 is a possible D gene (5 bases). Germline values: CDR1 SGHNT, CDR2 YYREEE (reference sequence). The CDR3 has 16 amino acids. The V end lost 0 bases, the J end lost 6 bases, and 17 bases lay between the germline ends. This CDR3 is CASSLGSGSRGDTQYF. CDR3 nucleotide sequence: TGTGCCAGCAGCTTGGGATCGGGATCACGAGGGGATACGCAGTATTTT.

The chain recombines TRBV7-9 with TRBJ2-3; 7 bases are a match to TRBD2. Germline CDR1 SEHNR, CDR2 FQNEAQ (reference sequence). There are 18 residues in the CDR3. V lost 0 bases and J lost 4; bases outside the gene matches: 13. The CDR3 nucleotides are TGTGCCAGCAGCTTAGCGGGGGGGGGAATACCCCAGGCAGATACGCAGTATTTT. Amino acids: CASSLAGGGIPQADTQYF. The full variable domain, rest sourced from reference TRBV7-9 and TRBJ2-3, is DTGVSQNPRHKITKRGQNVTFRCDPISEHNRLYWYRQTLGQGPEFLTYFQNEAQLEKSRLLSDRFSAERPKGSFSTLEIQRTEQGDSAMYLCASSLAGGGIPQADTQYFGPGTRLTVL.

A few counts support this clone. The chain couples TRBV18 to TRBJ2-4, with D unclear. Trimming pared 3 bases from V and 0 bases from J, leaving 9 bases between. Per the germline V gene, CDR1 is KGHSH and CDR2 is LQKENI. CDR3 size: 15 residues. CDR3 bases: TGTGCCAGCTCACCCTCTATTCTAGCCAAAAACATTCAGTACTTC. As protein: CASSPSILAKNIQYF. The variable domain in full, with the rest retrieved from reference TRBV18 and TRBJ2-4, is NAGVMQNPRHLVRRRGQEARLRCSPMKGHSHVYWYRQLPEEGLKFMVYLQKENIIDESGMPKERFSAEFPKEGPSILRIQQVVRGDSAAYFCASSPSILAKNIQYFGAGTRLSVL.

V gene TRBV28 combines with J gene TRBJ1-3; 8 bases match TRBD1. V shed 6 bases, J shed 2 bases, and the junction held 6 bases outside the gene matches. Germline V lookup: CDR1 MDHEN, CDR2 SYDVKM. The CDR3 covers 15 residues. Here the CDR3 reads CASRPGTGPGNTIYF. The CDR3 nucleotides read TGTGCCAGCAGACCTGGGACAGGCCCTGGAAACACCATATATTTT.

The V call is TRBV19, the J call TRBJ2-1; D is unresolved. Germline-derived CDR1 and CDR2 are LNHDA and SQIVND (reference sequence). Trimming left V 4 bases short and J 1 base short, with 5 bases between. The CDR3 has 13 amino acids. In DNA form, the CDR3 reads TGTGCCAGTAGTAGCGGATCCTACAATGAGCAGTTCTTC. Protein product: CASSSGSYNEQFF. Full variable domain (remainder filled in from reference TRBV19 and TRBJ2-1): DGGITQSPKYLFRKEGQNVTLSCEQNLNHDAMYWYRQDPGQGLRLIYYSQIVNDFQKGDIAEGYSVSREKKESFPLTVTSAQKNPTAFYLCASSSGSYNEQFFGPGTRLTVL.

The chain employs TRBV4-3 and TRBJ2-1; the D gene is possibly TRBD2 (5 bases). CDR3 length: 12 amino acids. V dropped 5 bases and J dropped 9 bases, with 11 bases sitting between them. Germline values: CDR1 LGHNA, CDR2 YSLEER. CDR3 sequence: CASSSQAGEQFF. CDR3 nucleotide sequence: TGCGCCAGCAGCTCCCAGGCGGGTGAGCAGTTCTTC.

The V call is TRBV6-1, the J call TRBJ2-7; the match to TRBD1 covers 8 bases. Germline V gives CDR1 MNHNS, CDR2 SASEGT. J gave up 6 bases and V 1 base, and 5 bases lay outside the gene matches. There are 14 residues in the CDR3. CDR3 sequence reads: CASSEDDRGFEQYF. DNA of the CDR3: TGTGCCAGCAGTGAAGACGACAGGGGATTCGAGCAGTACTTC.

The chain joins TRBV7-6 to TRBJ2-2, with a possible D match to TRBD1 (5 bases). Germline-derived CDR1 and CDR2 are SGHVS and FNYEAQ. Between the trimmed V and J ends, which lost 7 bases and 8 bases, there was a span of 14 bases. The CDR3 is made up of 13 amino acids. The CDR3 coding sequence is TGTGCCAGCACCCTAGGGGTACGAGGGGAGCTGTTTTTT. Protein product: CASTLGVRGELFF.

The chain combines TRBV28 with TRBJ1-2, with 10 bases fitting TRBD1. The CDR3 runs to 17 residues. Per the germline V gene, CDR1 is MDHEN and CDR2 is SYDVKM. Trimming took 2 bases from V and 2 from J; bases not matched to a gene: 8. Here the CDR3 reads CASSLLPGQGGNYGYTF. The DNA of the CDR3 is TGTGCCAGCAGTTTACTCCCCGGACAGGGGGGCAACTATGGCTACACCTTC.

This clone was seen a few times. The V call is TRBV2, the J call TRBJ1-1; 9 nucleotides line up with TRBD1. Trimming at V came to 6 bases and at J to 1 base, leaving 3 bases not matched to a gene. The germline gives CDR1 SNHLY, CDR2 FYNNEI. The CDR3 extends over 14 amino acids. CDR3 nucleotide sequence: TGTGCCAGCAGCTGGGACAGGGCGAACACTGAAGCTTTCTTT. Its translation is CASSWDRANTEAFF.

The chain recombines TRBV7-2 with TRBJ2-1; the match to TRBD2 covers 12 bases. Germline V lookup: CDR1 SGHTA, CDR2 FQGNSA. CDR3 length: 16 amino acids. V was clipped by 1 base and J by 8 bases; unmatched bases: 6. CDR3 bases: TGTGCCAGCAGCTTAGATCGACTAGCGGGGGTCGATGAGCAGTTCTTC. This encodes CASSLDRLAGVDEQFF.

In this sample, this clone turned up once. The V call is TRBV1, the J call TRBJ2-7; the D call TRBD2 from the table was never checked on the DNA. TRBV1 is recorded as a pseudogene. The CDR3 is 16 residues long. CDR3 amino acids: CTSSLLTSGCAYEQYF. The DNA of the CDR3 is TGCACCAGCAGCCTATTGACTAGCGGGTGTGCCTACGAGCAGTACTTC.

The sample holds a few counts of this clone. This sample also contains other DNA sequences that code for the same CDR3. The gene calls are TRBV29-1 and TRBJ1-1, with 12 nucleotides matching TRBD1. The CDR3 contains 14 residues. Germline CDR1 is SQVTM and CDR2 is ANQGSEA. Trimming at V came to 6 bases and at J to 2 bases, leaving 4 bases not matched to a gene. CDR3 sequence (DNA): TGCAGCGTCCGGGACAGGGGGCCAAACACTGAAGCTTTCTTT. Its translation is CSVRDRGPNTEAFF.

The rearrangement joins TRBV6-6 to TRBJ2-2, with a tentative D call TRBD2 (6 bases). CDR1 is MNHNY and CDR2 is SVGAGI in the germline V gene (reference sequence). Trimming left V 2 bases short and J 4 bases short, with 14 bases between. The CDR3 loop spans 16 amino acids. CDR3 sequence reads: CASSYVAGRGTGELFF. CDR3 nucleotides: TGTGCCAGCAGTTACGTGGCGGGGCGAGGCACCGGGGAGCTGTTTTTT.

The rearrangement links TRBV12-5 to TRBJ1-4; TRBD1 aligns across 7 bases. Germline assignment: CDR1 LGHNT and CDR2 FRNRAP. V gave up 5 bases and J gave up 0 bases; unmatched junction bases: 3. The CDR3 runs to 15 residues. The CDR3 sequence: CASGPGQSTNEKLFF. The CDR3 region has the DNA TGTGCTAGTGGTCCGGGACAGTCAACTAATGAAAAACTGTTTTTT.